The next 20 T cell receptor beta chains were all read from a single sample in a study of beta chain features in type 1 diabetes. Study-wide findings and caveats: Type 1 diabetes patients had TCRB CDR3s that were shorter (moderately but significantly so) in all four CD4+ subsets.

TCRB transcripts that were expressed got sequenced, as all of the isolated RNA had been reverse transcribed. Sequencing was performed with immunoSEQ multiplex PCR; in TCRdb, only in-frame clones are kept and a portion is missing. This table has over 150,000 clones, approximately 10% appearing once. No antigen has been identified for these receptors. The source material was central memory CD4+ T cells from blood. The origin of the receptors is a man younger than 40 with type 1 diabetes.

This clone has just a few counts. The chain couples TRBV2 to TRBJ1-2; tentatively, D is TRBD1 (5 bases). The CDR3 sequence is 15 residues long. Germline-derived CDR1 and CDR2 are SNHLY and FYNNEI. With 7 bases removed from V and 5 bases from J, the gap between germline ends came to 20 bases. CDR3 DNA sequence: TGTGCCAGCACCCAAAGGGAGGGTGGGACTTATGGCTACACCTTC. As protein: CASTQREGGTYGYTF. Looking up the rest from reference TRBV2 and TRBJ1-2 gives the full variable domain: EPEVTQTPSHQVTQMGQEVILRCVPISNHLYFYWYRQILGQKVEFLVSFYNNEISEKSEIFDDQFSVERPDGSNFTLKIRSTKLEDSAMYFCASTQREGGTYGYTFGSGTRLTVV.

This clone has a handful of counts. The V and J genes are TRBV7-8 and TRBJ1-5, with 12 bases identical to TRBD1. This CDR3 contains 15 residues. Germline trimming cut 3 bases from V and 6 bases from J; bases unmatched to any gene: 3. CDR1 and CDR2 (germline): SGHVS, FQNEAQ. CDR3 nucleotide sequence: TGTGCCAGCAGCTTGGGACAGGGGGCAGTTCAGCCCCAGCATTTT. Translation gives CASSLGQGAVQPQHF.

This clone was counted between two and nine times. The V call is TRBV7-2, the J call TRBJ1-2, with a tentative D call TRBD1 (6 bases). CDR1 is SGHTA and CDR2 is FQGNSA in the germline V gene. This CDR3 has 15 residues. Trimming removed 1 base at V and 4 bases at J, with 13 bases between. The CDR3 DNA follows: TGTGCCAGCAGCTTAGTGATAGGGGGTTCCTATGGCTACACCTTC. It specifies CASSLVIGGSYGYTF.

This clone showed up just a few times. The chain carries TRBV30 and TRBJ2-3, with a weak D call TRBD2 (5 bases). V gave up 0 bases and J gave up 8 bases, with 12 bases separating them. The CDR3 runs to 13 residues. CDR1 is GTSNPN and CDR2 is SVGIG in the germline V gene (reference sequence). The CDR3 sequence: CAWSVLGSGTQYF. In nucleotides, the CDR3 is TGTGCCTGGAGTGTACTGGGGAGTGGTACGCAGTATTTT.

The rearrangement links TRBV28 to TRBJ1-3, with a possible D match to TRBD1 (5 bases). This CDR3 is built from 13 residues. The V and J ends lost 8 bases and 0 bases respectively, with 8 bases between them. Germline V lookup: CDR1 MDHEN, CDR2 SYDVKM. The DNA for the CDR3 is TGTGCCAGCGCAGGGCCCTCTGGAAACACCATATATTTT. Residues: CASAGPSGNTIYF.

A few counts support this clone. The gene calls are TRBV5-1 and TRBJ2-5; D possibly corresponds to TRBD1 (6 bases). Trimming removed 2 bases at V and 4 bases at J, with 12 bases between. The CDR3 contains 14 residues. The V gene's germline CDR1 is SGHRS and CDR2 YFSETQ. Here the CDR3 DNA reads TGCGCCAGCAGCTTCTGGGGGCCCGGAGAGACCCAGTACTTC. It is translated as CASSFWGPGETQYF.

This clone was counted between two and nine times. The V gene is TRBV18, the J gene TRBJ2-5; D is uncertain. Trimming pared 0 bases from V and 1 base from J, leaving 9 bases between. The CDR3 extends over 15 amino acids. Germline assignment: CDR1 KGHSH and CDR2 LQKENI. The CDR3 loop is CASSPPSARQETQYF. The DNA for the CDR3 is TGTGCCAGCTCACCACCGAGTGCACGCCAAGAGACCCAGTACTTC.

The table lists this clone with many counts. The gene calls are TRBV23-1 and TRBJ1-1, with unresolved D. TRBV23-1 counts as an open reading frame of uncertain function. With 2 bases removed from V and 0 bases from J, the gap between germline ends came to 7 bases. This CDR3 spans 14 amino acids. DNA for the CDR3: TGCGCCAGCAGTCAACGCCGGTTGAACACTGAAGCTTTCTTT. Translated, it gives CASSQRRLNTEAFF.

The chain combines TRBV7-2 with TRBJ2-5; 7 bases line up with TRBD1. With 5 bases clipped from V and 4 bases from J, the junction kept 19 bases outside the gene matches. The CDR3 has 18 residues. Germline V CDR1 and CDR2: SGHTA, FQGNSA. Here the CDR3 DNA reads TGTGCCAGCAGCCCGCGACACGTTCAGGGGGTGAGCCTAGAGACCCAGTACTTC. Its protein is CASSPRHVQGVSLETQYF.

This clone was seen once. The chain joins TRBV28 to TRBJ1-5, with TRBD1 as a possible D gene (5 bases). V shed 6 bases and J shed 2 bases, with 20 bases lying between them. CDR1 is MDHEN, CDR2 SYDVKM, per germline. The CDR3 spans 17 residues. CDR3 in amino acids: CASSTLGQGIRNQPQHF. The CDR3 DNA sequence: TGTGCCAGCAGCACCCTTGGGCAGGGTATACGCAATCAGCCCCAGCATTTT. The entire variable domain, with the rest obtained from reference TRBV28 and TRBJ1-5, is as follows: DVKVTQSSRYLVKRTGEKVFLECVQDMDHENMFWYRQDPGLGLRLIYFSYDVKMKEKGDIPEGYSVSREKKERFSLILESASTNQTSMYLCASSTLGQGIRNQPQHFGDGTRLSIL.

The chain couples TRBV28 to TRBJ2-2, with D maybe TRBD1 (6 bases). V was trimmed by 5 bases and J by 8 bases, leaving 27 bases between them. This CDR3 comprises 18 residues. Germline CDR1 MDHEN, CDR2 SYDVKM. The CDR3 DNA sequence: TGTGCCAGCAGTCCCTATCCACAGGGCCGAATACAGGGAGGGGAGCTGTTTTTT. Translating it yields CASSPYPQGRIQGGELFF.

The chain links TRBV2 to TRBJ2-7; 9 bases align to TRBD1. This CDR3 spans 15 amino acids. With 3 bases clipped from V and 5 bases from J, the junction kept 8 bases outside the gene matches. The germline CDR1 and CDR2 sequences are SNHLY and FYNNEI. The CDR3 coding sequence is TGTGCCAGCAGTGATAGAGGGACAGGGTCCCACGAGCAGTACTTC. Protein: CASSDRGTGSHEQYF.

The chain has TRBV5-1 and TRBJ2-5; 11 nucleotides align to TRBD2. V trimming: 4 bases; J trimming: 1 base; junction bases outside the gene matches: 3. There are 15 residues in the CDR3. CDR1 is SGHRS and CDR2 is YFSETQ in the germline V gene. In DNA form, the CDR3 reads TGCGCCAGCAGCAAGGGACTAGCGGCCCAAGAGACCCAGTACTTC. Its protein is CASSKGLAAQETQYF.

This clone has a single count. The V and J genes are TRBV28 and TRBJ1-2; no definite D call. V gave up 5 bases and J gave up 5 bases, with 15 bases separating them. Germline CDR1 and CDR2: MDHEN and SYDVKM. The CDR3 loop spans 14 amino acids. CDR3 protein: CASSGTMREYGYTF. The DNA for the CDR3 is TGTGCCAGCAGTGGCACTATGAGGGAGTATGGCTACACCTTC.

The chain recombines TRBV18 with TRBJ2-3; TRBD2 matches 11 bases. This CDR3 region has 16 residues. CDR1 KGHSH and CDR2 LQKENI come from the germline V gene. V lost 2 bases and J lost 6; bases outside the gene matches: 7. CDR3 nucleotides: TGTGCCAGCTCACCAGTTAGCGGGAGGGCGTCGGATACGCAGTATTTT. This translates into CASSPVSGRASDTQYF.

This clone was counted between two and nine times. The V call is TRBV6-6, the J call TRBJ2-7, with a possible D match to TRBD2 (6 bases). Trimming stripped 8 bases from V and 4 bases from J, with 21 bases between. Germline lookup yields CDR1 MNHNY and CDR2 SVGAGI (reference sequence). The CDR3 extends over 15 amino acids. The CDR3 loop reads CASAPNHGGRYEQYF. The CDR3, as DNA: TGTGCCAGCGCCCCCAACCACGGAGGGAGGTACGAGCAGTACTTC.

This clone was observed at least ten times. The chain is built from TRBV7-2 and TRBJ1-2; perhaps TRBD1 as D (6 bases). Germline V CDR1 and CDR2: SGHTA, FQGNSA. V dropped 3 bases and J dropped 6 bases, with 11 bases sitting between them. The CDR3 totals 13 residues. DNA of the CDR3: TGTGCCAGCAGCTTGAATGGGGGCGATGGCTACACCTTC. Its translation is CASSLNGGDGYTF.

This clone was found a few times. The genes are TRBV19 and TRBJ2-7, with D perhaps matching TRBD2 (6 bases). Looked up from germline, CDR1 is LNHDA and CDR2 is SQIVND (reference sequence). The length of the CDR3 is 12 residues. V was cut by 11 bases and J by 7 bases, with 18 bases left in between. CDR3 coding DNA: TGTGCCCAACCGGGACTGGGGAGGGAGCAGTACTTC. This codes for CAQPGLGREQYF.

This clone has more than one count but fewer than ten. The chain carries TRBV28 and TRBJ1-2; 8 bases line up with TRBD1. The length of the CDR3 is 13 residues. CDR1 MDHEN and CDR2 SYDVKM come from the germline V gene. V was clipped by 5 bases and J by 7 bases; unmatched bases: 6. CDR3 sequence (DNA): TGTGCCAGCAGTCCGCAGGGGGCGGTTGGCTACACCTTC. It yields the protein CASSPQGAVGYTF.

The chain combines TRBV4-2 with TRBJ2-1; D remains unclear. The germline CDR1 and CDR2 sequences are LGHNA and YNFKEQ. The CDR3 is 15 amino acids. Trimming shortened V by 0 bases and J by 5 bases, and 11 bases separated the two germline ends. DNA for the CDR3: TGTGCCAGCAGCCAAGACTATTTTAATAACAATGAGCAGTTCTTC. It codes for CASSQDYFNNNEQFF.